These 28 T cell receptor beta chains share one sample of origin, sequenced in a study of shared clonotypes between healthy human individuals. Assay used: immunoSEQ multiplex PCR; TCRdb lists only in-frame clones, some missing. The profile covers roughly 1,800,000 clones, with approximately 94% appearing a single time and around 1.2% taken by the ten largest. Terminally differentiated effector memory CD45RA+ cells were excluded by CCR7 positive selection of CD45RO-negative cells. Material: naive CD8+ T cells sorted from blood. The receptors stem from a man between 18 and 35 years old in good health.

The rearrangement links TRBV19 to TRBJ2-1; 9 bases are a match to TRBD2. V shed 5 bases and J 0 bases; nucleotides not matched to a gene: 2. CDR3 size: 15 residues. Germline-derived CDR1 and CDR2 are LNHDA and SQIVND (reference sequence). The CDR3 nucleotides read TGTGCCAGTAGTGTTAGCGGGAGCTCCTACAATGAGCAGTTCTTC. Translation: CASSVSGSSYNEQFF.

The chain carries TRBV7-2 and TRBJ1-2, with D possibly being TRBD1 (5 bases). Germline V CDR1 and CDR2: SGHTA, FQGNSA. V dropped 4 bases and J dropped 1 base, with 16 bases sitting between them. The CDR3 covers 16 residues. DNA for the CDR3: TGTGCCAGCAGCTCTAGCTGGCGGGGGAATAACTATGGCTACACCTTC. It specifies CASSSSWRGNNYGYTF.

Ten or more counts support this clone. Other DNA sequences within the sample encode an identical CDR3. This chain connects TRBV7-9 to TRBJ2-7; D unclear. The CDR3 is 11 amino acids. Per germline, CDR1 SEHNR and CDR2 FQNEAQ (reference sequence). Trimming removed 1 base from V and 6 bases from J, with 4 bases in between. The DNA for the CDR3 is TGTGCCAGCAGCTTAGGTCCCGAGCAGTACTTC. As protein: CASSLGPEQYF.

The V call is TRBV6-8, the J call TRBJ2-1; no reliable D call. V was trimmed by 6 bases and J by 4 bases, leaving 34 bases between them. CDR1 and CDR2 (germline): MNHGY, SAAAGT. This CDR3 region has 21 residues. This CDR3 is CASRRPTGNPQSVKLYNEQFF. CDR3 nucleotides: TGTGCCAGCAGGCGCCCTACTGGGAACCCTCAATCCGTCAAACTTTACAATGAGCAGTTCTTC.

In regard to this clone: The same CDR3 is also encoded by other DNA sequences in this sample. The chain combines TRBV27 with TRBJ2-7; no clear D. This CDR3 has 11 residues. Trimming pared 4 bases from V and 3 bases from J, leaving 4 bases between. Germline V gene data show CDR1 as MNHEY and CDR2 as SMNVEV (reference sequence). The CDR3 reads CASSSNYEQYF. In DNA, the CDR3 is TGTGCCAGCAGTTCGAACTACGAGCAGTACTTC.

V usage is TRBV11-2 and J usage is TRBJ2-3; D perhaps matches TRBD2 (6 bases). This CDR3 is 16 amino acids long. The germline V gene has CDR1 SGHAT and CDR2 FQNNGV. Trimming cost V 5 bases and J 7 bases, with 22 bases left between them. DNA of the CDR3: TGTGCCAGCAGCGGACCCAAGGACTACTATTCCTATACGCAGTATTTT. Protein: CASSGPKDYYSYTQYF. Looking up the rest from reference TRBV11-2 and TRBJ2-3 gives the full variable domain: EAGVAQSPRYKIIEKRQSVAFWCNPISGHATLYWYQQILGQGPKLLIQFQNNGVVDDSQLPKDRFSAERLKGVDSTLKIQPAKLEDSAVYLCASSGPKDYYSYTQYFGPGTRLTVL.

This clone was observed a few times. This chain uses TRBV29-1 with TRBJ1-1; no clear D. Per germline, CDR1 SQVTM and CDR2 ANQGSEA. The CDR3 is 10 amino acids. Trimming stripped 7 bases from V and 8 bases from J, with 11 bases between. The CDR3 sequence: CSAAEAEAFF. In nucleotides, the CDR3 is TGCAGCGCTGCCGAGGCCGAAGCTTTCTTT.

The genes are TRBV6-6 and TRBJ2-5; a weak D match, TRBD1 (6 bases). The germline gives CDR1 MNHNY, CDR2 SVGAGI (reference sequence). V lost 11 bases and J 2 bases, leaving 18 bases between the germline ends. This CDR3 region has 14 residues. The chain's CDR3 is CACGTGSRQETQYF. DNA for the CDR3: TGTGCCTGCGGCACAGGGTCGCGGCAAGAGACCCAGTACTTC.

The chain combines TRBV27 with TRBJ2-7; 11 bases are shared with TRBD1. The CDR3 is 15 residues long. The V segment lost 5 bases and the J segment 7 bases; nucleotides outside the gene matches: 10. Germline loops: CDR1 MNHEY, CDR2 SMNVEV (reference sequence). The CDR3 is CASSPGQGATWEQYF. Here the CDR3 DNA reads TGTGCCAGCAGTCCCGGACAGGGGGCGACTTGGGAGCAGTACTTC.

CDR3 protein: CASSTRAGGGSEQYF. CDR3 nucleotide sequence: TGTGCCAGCAGTACCCGGGCAGGGGGAGGGTCCGAGCAGTACTTC. This chain connects TRBV6-1 to TRBJ2-7; perhaps D is TRBD1 or TRBD2 (7 bases each). V was clipped by 5 bases and J by 6 bases, with 20 bases between them. The V gene's germline CDR1 is MNHNS and CDR2 SASEGT. This CDR3 has 15 amino acids.

V gene TRBV29-1 combines with J gene TRBJ2-7, with 8 bases aligning to TRBD2. Losses at the gene ends were 5 bases for V and 6 bases for J; bases not matched to a gene: 12. From germline, CDR1 is SQVTM and CDR2 ANQGSEA. This CDR3 spans 14 amino acids. This CDR3 is CSVPSAGVETEQYF. CDR3 nucleotide sequence: TGCAGCGTTCCATCAGCGGGAGTGGAGACCGAGCAGTACTTC.

CDR3 region: CARQGIDTGELFF. The CDR3 coding sequence is TGCGCCAGACAGGGTATCGACACCGGGGAGCTGTTTTTT. The rearrangement joins TRBV10-2 to TRBJ2-2, with D possibly matching TRBD1 (6 bases). CDR1 and CDR2 (germline): WSHSY, SAAADI. The CDR3 length is 13 residues. The V end lost 9 bases, the J end lost 3 bases, and 11 bases lay between the germline ends.

This sequence joins TRBV6-4 and TRBJ1-5, with D hard to call. The CDR3 runs to 11 residues. Looked up from germline, CDR1 is MRHNA and CDR2 is SNTAGT. With 3 bases removed from V and 6 bases from J, the gap between germline ends came to 3 bases. This CDR3 reads CASSEFQPQHF. The DNA of the CDR3 is TGTGCCAGCAGTGAATTTCAGCCCCAGCATTTT.

This clone has a single count. This CDR3 reads CASSLRRLAVRKETQYF. The CDR3 bases are TGTGCCAGCAGCTTAAGAAGGCTAGCGGTACGGAAAGAGACCCAGTACTTC. The J gene is TRBJ2-5, the V gene TRBV7-2; the match to TRBD2 covers 7 bases. The CDR3 is made up of 17 amino acids. Germline V CDR1 and CDR2: SGHTA, FQGNSA. V shed 2 bases and J 3 bases; nucleotides not matched to a gene: 12.

The V call is TRBV6-5, the J call TRBJ2-7, with D possibly being TRBD1 (6 bases). Germline CDR1 reads MNHEY; CDR2 reads SVGAGI. V gave up 6 bases and J gave up 0 bases, with 15 bases separating them. This CDR3 contains 15 residues. Here the CDR3 DNA reads TGTGCCAGCAGGCCGGTCTTACAGGGCTCCTACGAGCAGTACTTC. Its translation: CASRPVLQGSYEQYF.

The chain links TRBV9 to TRBJ2-3; 13 positions agree with TRBD2. CDR1 and CDR2 (germline): SGDLS, YYNGEE. The CDR3 length is 18 residues. V shed 0 bases and J 9 bases; nucleotides not matched to a gene: 13. The CDR3 loop reads CASSVGIEGSGLAGTQYF. The CDR3 nucleotides are TGTGCCAGCAGCGTAGGGATCGAGGGCTCGGGACTAGCGGGGACGCAGTATTTT.

Of note for this clone: The same CDR3 can be traced to other DNA sequences in this sample. This rearrangement joins TRBV28 to TRBJ2-7; 8 nucleotides agree with TRBD1. This CDR3 spans 14 amino acids. J lost 2 bases, V lost 3 bases, and 3 bases had no gene match. In germline, CDR1 is MDHEN, CDR2 SYDVKM. CDR3 coding DNA: TGTGCCAGCAGTTTGGACAGGGCCCCCTACGAGCAGTACTTC. Translating it yields CASSLDRAPYEQYF.

The rearrangement links TRBV15 to TRBJ1-2; D possibly corresponds to TRBD1 (5 bases). V dropped 2 bases and J dropped 6 bases, with 25 bases sitting between them. In germline, CDR1 is LNHNV, CDR2 YYDKDF (reference sequence). CDR3 size: 18 residues. The CDR3 reads CATSRPRVSGARGDGYTF. The DNA of the CDR3 is TGTGCCACCAGCAGACCGAGGGTTAGCGGCGCAAGAGGGGATGGCTACACCTTC.

This clone was seen only once. This chain connects TRBV5-6 to TRBJ2-1, with D perhaps assigned TRBD1 or TRBD2 (5 bases each). Trimming shortened V by 4 bases and J by 5 bases, and 10 bases separated the two germline ends. The CDR3 extends over 13 amino acids. CDR1 SGHDT and CDR2 YYEEEE come from the germline V gene. CDR3 residues: CASSAGTNNEQFF. Here the CDR3 DNA reads TGTGCCAGCAGCGCCGGGACCAACAATGAGCAGTTCTTC.

The CDR3 sequence is CASSLSLTGGYQETQYF. The DNA for the CDR3 is TGTGCCAGCAGCTTATCGCTCACGGGGGGCTACCAAGAGACCCAGTACTTC. V usage is TRBV7-9 and J usage is TRBJ2-5, with TRBD2 as a possible D gene (7 bases). CDR1 is SEHNR and CDR2 is FQNEAQ in the germline V gene (reference sequence). The CDR3 consists of 17 residues. V lost 2 bases and J lost 0, with 16 bases in between.

This chain uses TRBV11-1 with TRBJ2-7, with D uncertain. Looked up from germline, CDR1 is SGHAT and CDR2 is FQDESV (reference sequence). Trimming cost V 1 base and J 3 bases, with 10 bases left between them. This CDR3 spans 14 amino acids. CDR3 amino acids: CASSLEGNGYEQYF. DNA of the CDR3: TGTGCCAGCAGCTTAGAAGGTAACGGCTACGAGCAGTACTTC.

In this sample, this clone turned up once. Sequence at one end of the junction differs from germline and may be a read error. The chain combines TRBV7-7 with TRBJ2-7; no firm D call. Germline V lookup: CDR1 SSHAT, CDR2 FNYEAQ (reference sequence). The CDR3 runs 15 residues. The CDR3 loop is CASSLGKGFSYEQYF. CDR3 DNA sequence: TGTGCTAGCAGCTTAGGGAAAGGGTTTTCCTACGAGCAGTACTTC.

V gene TRBV13 combines with J gene TRBJ2-7; TRBD1 matches at 7 bases. Germline CDR1 and CDR2: PRHDT and FYEKMQ (reference sequence). This CDR3 has 17 amino acids. V gave up 4 bases and J gave up 2 bases; unmatched junction bases: 14. The CDR3 loop is CASSYRDREPDAYEQYF. CDR3 coding DNA: TGTGCCAGCAGCTACCGGGACAGAGAACCCGATGCCTACGAGCAGTACTTC.

The V call is TRBV5-1, the J call TRBJ2-7, with D perhaps TRBD1 or TRBD2 (5 bases each). CDR1 is SGHRS and CDR2 is YFSETQ in the germline V gene. This CDR3 comprises 15 residues. With 2 bases removed from V and 6 bases from J, the gap between germline ends came to 18 bases. The CDR3 DNA follows: TGCGCCAGCAGCTTTTCGGGACGCACTCCTGGCGAGCAGTACTTC. Protein sequence: CASSFSGRTPGEQYF.

The V and J genes are TRBV4-1 and TRBJ2-7; 10 nucleotides line up with TRBD2. This CDR3 region has 18 residues. Germline V gene lookup returns CDR1 MGHRA and CDR2 YSYEKL. The trim removed 0 bases at V and 4 bases at J, leaving 12 bases unmatched. The CDR3 loop is CASSQDRAAGGLLYEQYF. CDR3 nucleotides: TGCGCCAGCAGCCAAGATCGGGCAGCGGGAGGGCTGTTATACGAGCAGTACTTC.

The chain is built from TRBV27 and TRBJ2-1, with 9 bases lining up with TRBD2. This CDR3 is 17 amino acids long. V was clipped by 2 bases and J by 5 bases; unmatched bases: 10. CDR1 is MNHEY, CDR2 SMNVEV, per germline (reference sequence). The CDR3 reads CASSLGPLAGPDNEQFF. CDR3 sequence (DNA): TGTGCCAGCAGTTTAGGACCGCTAGCGGGGCCAGACAATGAGCAGTTCTTC.

The CDR3 DNA reads TGTGCCAGCAGCTCGACAGGGAGCTCCTATAATTCACCCCTCCACTTT. It translates to CASSSTGSSYNSPLHF. The chain employs TRBV7-6 and TRBJ1-6; 7 bases agree with TRBD1. This CDR3 contains 16 residues. Per the germline V gene, CDR1 is SGHVS and CDR2 is FNYEAQ. Trimming removed 4 bases from V and 0 bases from J; junction bases left unmatched: 3.

This clone was seen a single time. This chain joins TRBV9 and TRBJ2-5; D remains ambiguous. Germline V gene sequence: CDR1 SGDLS, CDR2 YYNGEE. V was pared by 4 bases and J by 1 base, with 11 bases between. CDR3 size: 14 residues. The CDR3 here is CASSPLDPQETQYF. The CDR3, as DNA: TGTGCCAGCAGCCCGCTAGACCCCCAAGAGACCCAGTACTTC.